This T cell receptor beta chain was recovered during a study of Ad26.COV2.S vaccination and SARS-CoV-2 variants. Treatment in this sample: 19 received Ad26.COV2.S at low or high dose, single or two shots; 5 received placebo; per-sample allocation not given. Repertoires come from day 63 after the first vaccine or placebo injection. An adult of 18-55 years in Boston served as donor. Notes on this clone: What it recognizes is unknown. The same CDR3 also results from other DNA sequences found in this sample.

The CDR3 runs 13 residues. Germline V gene sequence: CDR1 SEHNR, CDR2 FQNEAQ (reference sequence). V lost 1 base and J lost 6, with 4 bases in between. Sequenced by immunoSEQ multiplex PCR; TCRdb stores in-frame clones only, minus some. The sample has around 310,000 clones, 85% to 90% seen once. Study-wide results and caveats: Once vaccination had occurred, spike-specific CD8+ and CD4+ T cell responses reportedly showed substantial breadth.

The source is a person between 18 and 59 years old who received the Ad26.COV2.S COVID-19 vaccine or a placebo. The sequencing used peripheral blood, collected in a trial of Ad26.COV2.S vaccine versus placebo. The chain has TRBV7-9 and TRBJ1-6; D unresolved. CDR3 nucleotides: TGTGCCAGCAGCTTAGATCCTAATTCACCCCTCCACTTT. This codes for CASSLDPNSPLHF.